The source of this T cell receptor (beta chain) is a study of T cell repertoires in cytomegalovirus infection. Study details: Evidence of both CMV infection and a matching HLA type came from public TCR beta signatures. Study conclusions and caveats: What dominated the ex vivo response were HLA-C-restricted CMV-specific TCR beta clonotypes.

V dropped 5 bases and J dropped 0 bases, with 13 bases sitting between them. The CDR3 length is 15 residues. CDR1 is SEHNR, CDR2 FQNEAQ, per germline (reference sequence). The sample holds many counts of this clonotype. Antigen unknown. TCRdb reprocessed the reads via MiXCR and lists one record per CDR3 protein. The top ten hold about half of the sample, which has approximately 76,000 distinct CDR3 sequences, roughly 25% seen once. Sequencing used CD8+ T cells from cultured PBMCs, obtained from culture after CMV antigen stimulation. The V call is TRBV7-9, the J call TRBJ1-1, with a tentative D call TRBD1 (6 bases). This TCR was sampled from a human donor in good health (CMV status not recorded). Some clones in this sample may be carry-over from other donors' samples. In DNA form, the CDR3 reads TGTGCCAGCAGCACCCCGGGACATATGAACACTGAAGCTTTCTTT. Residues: CASSTPGHMNTEAFF.